This TCR beta chain was observed in a study of T cell repertoires in cytomegalovirus infection. As for the study in general: Used in the study were CMV epitopes, some recently identified and HLA-C-restricted, others well-studied and HLA-B-restricted.

V lost 5 bases, J lost 4 bases, and 15 bases lay in between. Per the germline V gene, CDR1 is MNHEY and CDR2 is SMNVEV (reference sequence). The CDR3 sequence is 15 residues long. Worth noting for this clonotype: Its antigen is still unknown.

One entry per CDR3 protein, called by TCRdb with MiXCR from the reads. The sample lists 450,000 to 550,000 distinct CDR3 sequences, about 42% seen once, with around two fifths in the top ten. The clonotype originates from a human donor in good health (CMV status not recorded). Some clones in this sample may be carry-over from other donors' samples. This chain joins TRBV27 and TRBJ2-1; maybe TRBD2 (7 bases). Sequencing was performed on cultured PBMCs, taken from culture after CMV antigen stimulation. The CDR3 protein is CASSKGGGGYNEQFF. The DNA of the CDR3 is TGTGCCAGCAGTAAGGGGGGGGGCGGGTACAATGAGCAGTTCTTC.